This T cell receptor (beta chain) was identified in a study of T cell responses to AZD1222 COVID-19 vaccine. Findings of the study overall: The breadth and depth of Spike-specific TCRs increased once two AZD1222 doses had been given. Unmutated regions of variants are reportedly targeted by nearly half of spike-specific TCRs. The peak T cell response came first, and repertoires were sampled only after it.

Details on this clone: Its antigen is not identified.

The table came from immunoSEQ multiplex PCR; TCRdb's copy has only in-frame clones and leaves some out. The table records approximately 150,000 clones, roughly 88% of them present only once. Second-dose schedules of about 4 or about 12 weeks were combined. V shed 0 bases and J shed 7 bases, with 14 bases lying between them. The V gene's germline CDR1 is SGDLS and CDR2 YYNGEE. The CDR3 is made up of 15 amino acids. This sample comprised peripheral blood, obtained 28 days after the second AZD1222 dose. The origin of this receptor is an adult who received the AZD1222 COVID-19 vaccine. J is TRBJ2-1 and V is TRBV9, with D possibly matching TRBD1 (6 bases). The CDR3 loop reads CASSVEPGDANEQFF. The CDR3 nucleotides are TGTGCCAGCAGCGTAGAACCAGGGGACGCAAATGAGCAGTTCTTC. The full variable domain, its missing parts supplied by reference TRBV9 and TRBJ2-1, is DSGVTQTPKHLITATGQRVTLRCSPRSGDLSVYWYQQSLDQGLQFLIQYYNGEERAKGNILERFSAQQFPDLHSELNLSSLELGDSALYFCASSVEPGDANEQFFGPGTRLTVL.